A single sample gave rise to the 15 T cell receptor beta chains below, sequenced in a study of blood T cell repertoires in COVID-19. The assay was immunoSEQ multiplex PCR, and TCRdb's table has in-frame clones only and misses some. The sample carries about 50,000 clones, 80% to 90% recorded once. The source material was peripheral blood. Source of these receptors: a woman aged 60-75 years with COVID-19, enrolled during active disease.

A few counts support this clone. The chain links TRBV9 to TRBJ2-7, with a possible D match to TRBD1 (5 bases). V lost 3 bases to trimming and J lost 1 base, with 11 bases between them. Looked up from germline, CDR1 is SGDLS and CDR2 is YYNGEE. The CDR3 length is 14 residues. The DNA for the CDR3 is TGTGCCAGCAGCGCACAGGACGGGTCCTACGAGCAGTACTTC. This encodes CASSAQDGSYEQYF.

The rearrangement links TRBV30 to TRBJ1-1; maybe TRBD1 (5 bases). V was clipped by 8 bases and J by 4 bases, with 20 bases between them. Germline V CDR1 and CDR2: GTSNPN, SVGIG (reference sequence). The CDR3 runs 14 residues. The CDR3 region is CAAKPESGGTEAFF. In DNA form, the CDR3 reads TGTGCCGCGAAGCCGGAGTCCGGGGGCACTGAAGCTTTCTTT.

This clone was recorded only once. The gene calls are TRBV7-8 and TRBJ2-7, with unresolved D. Germline loops: CDR1 SGHVS, CDR2 FQNEAQ. Trimming pared 6 bases from V and 0 bases from J, leaving 15 bases between. The CDR3 spans 15 residues. This CDR3 reads CASRTLPGNSYEQYF. In DNA, the CDR3 is TGTGCCAGCAGGACACTGCCCGGAAACTCCTACGAGCAGTACTTC.

The chain combines TRBV19 with TRBJ2-1; 9 bases are a match to TRBD2. Germline CDR1 LNHDA, CDR2 SQIVND (reference sequence). The CDR3 has 14 amino acids. Trimming removed 9 bases from V and 8 bases from J; junction bases left unmatched: 11. The CDR3 region is CASRLASGDYEQFF. The CDR3 coding sequence is TGTGCCAGCCGTCTGGCTAGCGGGGACTATGAGCAGTTCTTC.

The chain links TRBV5-1 to TRBJ1-2; the match to TRBD1 covers 8 bases. The germline CDR1 and CDR2 sequences are SGHRS and YFSETQ. This CDR3 region has 14 residues. With V trimmed by 4 bases and J by 0 bases, 2 bases remained unmatched. CDR3 sequence (DNA): TGCGCCAGCAGCCTGGGACAGGCTAACTATGGCTACACCTTC. It yields the protein CASSLGQANYGYTF.

The chain is built from TRBV5-6 and TRBJ2-1; 9 bases fit TRBD1. With 3 bases clipped from V and 8 bases from J, the junction kept 3 bases outside the gene matches. Germline V gene sequence: CDR1 SGHDT, CDR2 YYEEEE. The CDR3 has 13 amino acids. DNA for the CDR3: TGTGCCAGCAGCTACCGACAGGGGGATGAGCAGTTCTTC. It is translated as CASSYRQGDEQFF.

The chain has TRBV11-3 and TRBJ2-1; 10 bases align to TRBD2. The CDR3 has 18 amino acids. Losses at the gene ends were 2 bases for V and 7 bases for J; bases not matched to a gene: 14. Germline V CDR1 and CDR2: SGHNT, YENEEA. The CDR3 is CASSLTPRAGGRDNEQFF. The CDR3 DNA reads TGTGCCAGCAGCTTAACCCCCCGAGCGGGAGGGCGAGATAATGAGCAGTTCTTC.

CDR3 bases: TGTGCCAGTAGTATGAGCGGGGGCTCCTACGAGCAGTACTTC. Translated, it gives CASSMSGGSYEQYF. J is TRBJ2-7 and V is TRBV19, with 8 bases lining up with TRBD2. This CDR3 has 14 residues. Germline trimming cut 3 bases from V and 0 bases from J; bases unmatched to any gene: 1. CDR1 and CDR2 from the germline V gene are LNHDA and SQIVND (reference sequence).

The rearrangement uses TRBV7-2 and TRBJ2-2; D is perhaps TRBD1 (6 bases). V lost 8 bases, J lost 5 bases, and 18 bases lay in between. Germline CDR1 is SGHTA and CDR2 is FQGNSA. This CDR3 comprises 15 residues. The DNA of the CDR3 is TGTGCCAGCGGCCGGGACATCCGAACAACCGGGGAGCTGTTTTTT. Protein sequence: CASGRDIRTTGELFF.

The rearrangement links TRBV7-8 to TRBJ2-7; 14 bases fit TRBD2. The CDR3 runs to 15 residues. CDR1 is SGHVS, CDR2 FQNEAQ, per germline. V shed 5 bases, J shed 5 bases, and the junction held 5 bases outside the gene matches. The CDR3 sequence: CASSPGTSGGNEQYF. The CDR3 DNA follows: TGTGCCAGCAGCCCAGGGACTAGCGGGGGAAACGAGCAGTACTTC.

This clone was detected only once. The V call is TRBV5-5, the J call TRBJ1-4; weak D call: TRBD1 (6 bases). This CDR3 has 15 amino acids. V shed 4 bases and J shed 7 bases, with 17 bases lying between them. Germline values: CDR1 SGHKS, CDR2 YYEKEE (reference sequence). This chain's CDR3 is CASSRVRQESEKLFF. The CDR3 nucleotides are TGTGCCAGCAGCCGAGTTCGACAGGAGTCTGAAAAACTGTTTTTT.

The rearrangement links TRBV7-2 to TRBJ1-2; possible D gene TRBD1, 5 bases. V dropped 0 bases and J dropped 8 bases, with 16 bases sitting between them. The CDR3 sequence is 15 residues long. CDR1 and CDR2 from the germline V gene are SGHTA and FQGNSA. CDR3 coding DNA: TGTGCCAGCAGCTTAGCCCTGCCTGACAGTAAGGGCTACACCTTC. Translated: CASSLALPDSKGYTF. The full variable domain, its missing parts supplied by reference TRBV7-2 and TRBJ1-2, is GAGVSQSPSNKVTEKGKDVELRCDPISGHTALYWYRQSLGQGLEFLIYFQGNSAPDKSGLPSDRFSAERTGGSVSTLTIQRTQQEDSAVYLCASSLALPDSKGYTFGSGTRLTVV.

The rearrangement joins TRBV19 to TRBJ2-2, with D possibly matching TRBD2 (6 bases). V dropped 1 base and J dropped 4 bases, with 7 bases sitting between them. CDR3 length: 14 residues. The germline gives CDR1 LNHDA, CDR2 SQIVND (reference sequence). The CDR3 sequence: CASSIVGGTGELFF. In DNA, the CDR3 is TGTGCCAGTAGTATAGTCGGGGGCACCGGGGAGCTGTTTTTT.

In its sample, this clone was seen once. The CDR3 DNA reads as TGTGCCAGCAAGAGGGGGGGCGCCGGGGAGCTGTTTTTT. Translated, it gives CASKRGGAGELFF. This chain joins TRBV11-3 and TRBJ2-2, with D possibly matching TRBD2 (7 bases). Trimming removed 7 bases at V and 6 bases at J, with 12 bases between. This CDR3 is built from 13 residues. Germline-derived CDR1 and CDR2 are SGHNT and YENEEA.

The rearrangement uses TRBV27 and TRBJ1-6, with TRBD1 identical over 10 bases. Germline V gene data show CDR1 as MNHEY and CDR2 as SMNVEV (reference sequence). The CDR3 length is 17 residues. The V segment lost 0 bases and the J segment 4 bases; nucleotides outside the gene matches: 3. CDR3 coding DNA: TGTGCCAGCAGTTTATCGGGGACAGGGGCTTATAATTCACCCCTCCACTTT. Translation gives CASSLSGTGAYNSPLHF.